The 22 T cell receptor beta chains given below trace back to one sample, sequenced in a study of blood T cell repertoires in COVID-19. TCRdb's copy holds only in-frame clones and misses some; the assay was immunoSEQ multiplex PCR. The sample shows approximately 290,000 clones, 80% to 85% of them seen only once. Sequenced input: peripheral blood. These receptors originate from a person aged 70 to 85 with COVID-19, enrolled during active disease.

This chain links TRBV2 with TRBJ2-3; TRBD1 is a possible D gene (6 bases). V was cut by 8 bases and J by 5 bases, with 11 bases left in between. This CDR3 is built from 12 residues. Germline V lookup: CDR1 SNHLY, CDR2 FYNNEI. CDR3 region: CASARGGDTQYF. CDR3 coding DNA: TGTGCCAGCGCGCGAGGGGGAGATACGCAGTATTTT.

The chain joins TRBV20-1 to TRBJ2-3, with 7 bases fitting TRBD2. The CDR3 extends over 18 amino acids. From germline, CDR1 is DFQATT and CDR2 SNEGSKA (reference sequence). V dropped 3 bases and J dropped 3; count of bases not matched to a gene: 18. The CDR3 is CSASPLELASGFTDTQYF. CDR3 DNA: TGCAGTGCTAGTCCCCTTGAGTTAGCTAGCGGCTTTACAGATACGCAGTATTTT.

The V and J genes are TRBV5-5 and TRBJ2-1, with D uncertain. This CDR3 has 14 residues. V lost 7 bases and J lost 4, with 15 bases in between. Germline CDR1 is SGHKS and CDR2 is YYEKEE (reference sequence). CDR3 sequence: CASLRRERYNEQFF. The CDR3, as DNA: TGTGCCAGCCTTCGCCGAGAGAGGTACAATGAGCAGTTCTTC. Based on the CDR3 plus reference TRBV5-5 and TRBJ2-1, the full variable domain is DAGVTQSPTHLIKTRGQQVTLRCSPISGHKSVSWYQQVLGQGPQFIFQYYEKEERGRGNFPDRFSARQFPNYSSELNVNALLLGDSALYLCASLRRERYNEQFFGPGTRLTVL.

The genes are TRBV6-1 and TRBJ1-2; a possible D gene is TRBD1 (5 bases). Trimming left V 2 bases short and J 4 bases short, with 14 bases between. CDR1 and CDR2 (germline): MNHNS, SASEGT. CDR3 size: 15 residues. CDR3 coding DNA: TGTGCCAGCAGTGAATTCCAGGGCCCTAGCTATGGCTACACCTTC. Residues: CASSEFQGPSYGYTF.

The CDR3 loop is CASRSDTQYF. The CDR3 nucleotides are TGTGCCAGCCGGTCAGATACGCAGTATTTT. The chain recombines TRBV11-1 with TRBJ2-3; the D is unclear. The CDR3 spans 10 residues. Germline assignment: CDR1 SGHAT and CDR2 FQDESV (reference sequence). Trimming removed 8 bases from V and 4 bases from J, with 4 bases in between. Full variable domain (rest looked up from reference TRBV11-1 and TRBJ2-3): EAEVAQSPRYKITEKSQAVAFWCDPISGHATLYWYRQILGQGPELLVQFQDESVVDDSQLPKDRFSAERLKGVDSTLKIQPAELGDSAMYLCASRSDTQYFGPGTRLTVL.

The genes are TRBV19 and TRBJ2-7, with 7 bases that match TRBD2. V shed 7 bases, J shed 0 bases, and the junction held 6 bases outside the gene matches. CDR3 length: 14 residues. The germline gives CDR1 LNHDA, CDR2 SQIVND (reference sequence). CDR3: CASKREGPSYEQYF. CDR3 sequence (DNA): TGTGCCAGTAAGAGGGAGGGCCCCTCCTACGAGCAGTACTTC.

J is TRBJ2-7 and V is TRBV19, with 10 bases that match TRBD1. The V and J ends lost 6 bases and 7 bases, in that order; junction bases with no gene match: 6. The CDR3 is made up of 13 amino acids. Per the germline V gene, CDR1 is LNHDA and CDR2 is SQIVND (reference sequence). In DNA, the CDR3 is TGTGCCAGTAGGGACAGGGGGACTACGGAGCAGTACTTC. Protein: CASRDRGTTEQYF.

This sequence joins TRBV19 and TRBJ1-5, with D perhaps TRBD1 (5 bases). With 3 bases removed from V and 2 bases from J, the gap between germline ends came to 11 bases. Germline values: CDR1 LNHDA, CDR2 SQIVND (reference sequence). This CDR3 is 15 amino acids long. CDR3 coding DNA: TGTGCCAGTAGTATCGGAGGAGGGGGCAATCAGCCCCAGCATTTT. Translated: CASSIGGGGNQPQHF.

The V call is TRBV9, the J call TRBJ1-1; 9 bases are shared with TRBD1. The CDR3 is made up of 16 amino acids. CDR1 is SGDLS, CDR2 YYNGEE, per germline. The trim removed 0 bases at V and 4 bases at J, leaving 7 bases unmatched. Here the CDR3 DNA reads TGTGCCAGCAGCGTAGACTCGGGACAGGGATTCACTGAAGCTTTCTTT. This sequence encodes CASSVDSGQGFTEAFF.

The chain is built from TRBV4-1 and TRBJ1-5; D gene unclear. Trimming removed 1 base from V and 6 bases from J, with 7 bases in between. CDR1 is MGHRA and CDR2 is YSYEKL in the germline V gene. CDR3 length: 13 residues. The CDR3 protein is CASSQGARQPQHF. In DNA form, the CDR3 reads TGCGCCAGCAGCCAAGGGGCGCGTCAGCCCCAGCATTTT.

The CDR3 sequence is CASSDRTNTEAFF. CDR3 sequence (DNA): TGCGCCAGCAGTGACAGAACCAACACTGAAGCTTTCTTT. The chain carries TRBV10-1 and TRBJ1-1; D unresolved. Trimming removed 3 bases at V and 2 bases at J, with 7 bases between. CDR1 is WNHNN, CDR2 SYGVQD, per germline (reference sequence). The CDR3 is made up of 13 amino acids.

This chain joins TRBV3-1 (or the pseudogene TRBV3-2) and TRBJ1-3, with D uncertain. The CDR3 extends over 15 amino acids. Trimming took off 4 bases at V and 2 bases at J, with 12 bases between the two ends. The V gene's germline CDR1 is LGHDT and CDR2 YNNKEL (reference sequence). In nucleotides, the CDR3 is TGTGCCAGCAGCCCGGTGGGCCTAACTGGAAACACCATATATTTT. Its protein product is CASSPVGLTGNTIYF.

The chain combines TRBV9 with TRBJ1-5, with D perhaps TRBD1 (5 bases). The germline CDR1 and CDR2 sequences are SGDLS and YYNGEE. V was cut by 4 bases and J by 1 base, with 12 bases left in between. This CDR3 has 15 amino acids. The chain's CDR3 is CASSKGAASNQPQHF. The CDR3 nucleotides read TGTGCCAGCAGCAAAGGGGCGGCAAGCAATCAGCCCCAGCATTTT. Combining the CDR3 with reference TRBV9 and TRBJ1-5 gives the whole variable domain DSGVTQTPKHLITATGQRVTLRCSPRSGDLSVYWYQQSLDQGLQFLIQYYNGEERAKGNILERFSAQQFPDLHSELNLSSLELGDSALYFCASSKGAASNQPQHFGDGTRLSIL.

V usage is TRBV18 and J usage is TRBJ2-2; weak D call: TRBD2 (5 bases). The CDR3 length is 13 residues. Germline CDR1 is KGHSH and CDR2 is LQKENI. V was cut by 10 bases and J by 2 bases, with 11 bases left in between. CDR3 DNA sequence: TGTGCCACACAGCGGAGTAACACCGGGGAGCTGTTTTTT. It translates to CATQRSNTGELFF.

This clone was detected only once. Written as DNA, the CDR3 is TGTGCCAGCAGGCCGGGACAGTATAATTCACCCCTCCACTTT. This gives the protein CASRPGQYNSPLHF. The chain employs TRBV6-5 and TRBJ1-6; TRBD1 aligns across 7 bases. Germline lookup yields CDR1 MNHEY and CDR2 SVGAGI. The CDR3 has 14 amino acids. V shed 6 bases and J 4 bases; nucleotides not matched to a gene: 3.

The rearrangement uses TRBV6-2 or TRBV6-3 and TRBJ2-4; 10 bases fit TRBD1. Germline assignment: CDR1 MNHEY and CDR2 SVGEGT. The CDR3 runs to 15 residues. Trimming removed 5 bases from V and 3 bases from J; junction bases left unmatched: 4. The CDR3 DNA is TGTGCCAGCAGTGAGGGACAGGGGAACAAAAACATTCAGTACTTC. It translates to CASSEGQGNKNIQYF.

The genes are TRBV19 and TRBJ1-3; the D is unclear. Germline-derived CDR1 and CDR2 are LNHDA and SQIVND (reference sequence). CDR3 length equals 14 residues. The V and J ends lost 4 bases and 3 bases respectively, with 10 bases between them. The CDR3, as DNA: TGTGCCAGTAGTACCGGACTTAGTGGAAACACCATATATTTT. Its protein is CASSTGLSGNTIYF.

CDR3 sequence (DNA): TGCAGTGCTAGTCCCCTCTCTAGCGGGGGCTACGAGCAGTACTTC. It is translated as CSASPLSSGGYEQYF. This chain connects TRBV20-1 to TRBJ2-5; TRBD2 aligns across 10 bases. The J call may be faulty, since TRBJ2-7 better matches the DNA end. The CDR3 contains 15 residues. Germline V gene data show CDR1 as DFQATT and CDR2 as SNEGSKA (reference sequence).

The chain is built from TRBV29-1 and TRBJ1-4; D possibly corresponds to TRBD1 (5 bases). Germline loops: CDR1 SQVTM, CDR2 ANQGSEA. The CDR3 length is 14 residues. V gave up 0 bases and J gave up 4 bases, with 9 bases separating them. The DNA of the CDR3 is TGCAGCGTTGAAGATCAAGGGGTTAATGAAAAACTGTTTTTT. This codes for CSVEDQGVNEKLFF.

As DNA, the CDR3 is TGTGCCAGCAGTGAGGGGGCCGTAAAGAGGTCACCCCTCCACTTT. Protein sequence: CASSEGAVKRSPLHF. The chain has TRBV2 and TRBJ1-6, with D perhaps matching TRBD1 (6 bases). Germline V CDR1 and CDR2: SNHLY, FYNNEI. This CDR3 comprises 15 residues. The V end lost 3 bases, the J end lost 10 bases, and 16 bases lay between the germline ends.

The sample holds a few counts of this clone. This rearrangement joins TRBV6-6 to TRBJ1-2; D is ambiguous. This CDR3 contains 15 residues. Trimming left V 8 bases short and J 0 bases short, with 16 bases between. The germline V gene has CDR1 MNHNY and CDR2 SVGAGI (reference sequence). CDR3: CASSRGSDSNYGYTF. CDR3 nucleotides: TGTGCCAGCTCCCGCGGGTCGGACTCTAACTATGGCTACACCTTC.

This sequence joins TRBV6-5 and TRBJ2-3; 8 bases align to TRBD2. The CDR3 covers 13 residues. From germline, CDR1 is MNHEY and CDR2 SVGAGI. J was trimmed by 9 bases and V by 8 bases; bases with no gene match: 10. The CDR3 coding sequence is TGTGCCAGCGGGCGAACTAGCGGCCAAACGCAGTATTTT. Translation: CASGRTSGQTQYF.